The following is a T cell receptor (beta chain) sequence with its context. Its antigen is not known. This specimen comes from a study of shared clonotypes between healthy human individuals. Findings of the study overall: Naive subsets usually exceeded memory subsets in estimated richness.

Per the germline V gene, CDR1 is SGDLS and CDR2 is YYNGEE. The CDR3 runs to 14 residues. Trimming took 0 bases from V and 7 from J, leaving 13 bases between them. The repertoire was sequenced with immunoSEQ multiplex PCR; TCRdb's copy has only in-frame clones and lacks some. The data contain around 1.9 million clones, just over 90% of them singletons. CD45RO-negative CD8 cells positively selected for CCR7 made up the naive population, which excluded terminally differentiated effector memory CD45RA+ cells. V usage is TRBV9 and J usage is TRBJ2-5, with D possibly being TRBD2 (6 bases). The sequence derives from a man younger than 35 in good health. Some clones in this sample may be carry-over from other donors' samples. The specimen sequenced was naive CD8+ T cells from PBMCs. The CDR3 here is CASSVGDVGGTQYF. DNA of the CDR3: TGTGCCAGCAGCGTAGGGGACGTCGGGGGGACCCAGTACTTC.